The T cell receptor beta chain described here comes from a study of cytomegalovirus exposure and HLA in healthy donors. Vbeta (60) and Jbeta (13) primers were used in the PCR. Produced via immunoSEQ multiplex PCR; TCRdb's table is partial and in-frame only. The sample consists of around 61,000 clones, approximately 64% of them appearing once. This CDR3 is built from 15 residues. V dropped 1 base and J dropped 3 bases, with 10 bases sitting between them. Germline V gene data show CDR1 as SGHTA and CDR2 as FQGNSA. The chain combines TRBV7-2 with TRBJ2-1, with a possible D match to TRBD1 (6 bases). The sequence derives from a man in his forties or fifties in good health and CMV-seropositive. The sample comprised PBMCs. DNA of the CDR3: TGTGCCAGCAGCTTAGGGATAGGGGGCTACAATGAGCAGTTCTTC. It is translated as CASSLGIGGYNEQFF. The entire variable domain, with the rest obtained from reference TRBV7-2 and TRBJ2-1, is as follows: GAGVSQSPSNKVTEKGKDVELRCDPISGHTALYWYRQSLGQGLEFLIYFQGNSAPDKSGLPSDRFSAERTGGSVSTLTIQRTQQEDSAVYLCASSLGIGGYNEQFFGPGTRLTVL.